This TCR beta chain stems from a study of blood T cell repertoires in COVID-19. Study background: Sources were T cells, B-cell-depleted T cells, or PBMCs; the material itself was cDNA or gDNA.

Method: immunoSEQ multiplex PCR; TCRdb's copy keeps in-frame clones and lacks some. The sample records more than 65,000 clones, around 80% being singletons. The CDR3 is made up of 16 amino acids. After removal of 4 bases from V and 4 bases from J, the junction contained 9 bases not matched to a gene. The germline V gene has CDR1 KGHDR and CDR2 SFDVKD. The V and J genes are TRBV24-1 and TRBJ2-3; 8 bases are shared with TRBD2. Sequenced input: peripheral blood. The sequence derives from a woman aged 80 or over with active or convalescent COVID-19. DNA of the CDR3: TGTGCCACCAGTGACATGGGGACTAGTCCTGCAGATACGCAGTATTTT. It is translated as CATSDMGTSPADTQYF.